This is a list of T cell receptor beta chains from one sample in a study of blood T cell repertoires in COVID-19. Some clones are missing from TCRdb's copy, which holds only in-frame ones; the method was immunoSEQ multiplex PCR. In the table there are 150,000 to 200,000 clones, around four fifths of which are singletons. Material: PBMCs or T cells enriched from blood (not recorded which). Receptors originate from a woman aged 45-65 years who had recovered from COVID-19. Each CDR3 is given with its conserved first and last residue. Size is omitted from some rows. Given values are once, few, many or a class for expanded clones.

V gene: TRBV4-3; CDR3 length: 11; J gene: TRBJ2-5; clone size: NA; CDR3 protein: CASSPAETQYF
V gene: TRBV6-2/TRBV6-3; CDR3 length: 13; J gene: TRBJ1-1; clone size: few; CDR3 protein: CASSYAVHTEAFF
V gene: TRBV6-6; CDR3 length: 12; J gene: TRBJ1-1; clone size: NA; CDR3 protein: CASSTGNTEAFF
V gene: TRBV18; CDR3 length: 15; J gene: TRBJ1-1; clone size: NA; CDR3 protein: CASSPDLIGRTEAFF
V gene: TRBV11-1; CDR3 length: 11; J gene: TRBJ1-2; clone size: NA; CDR3 protein: CASSWDKAHTF
V gene: TRBV2; CDR3 length: 15; J gene: TRBJ2-2; clone size: once; CDR3 protein: CASSMGQGVTGELFF
V gene: TRBV6-6; CDR3 length: 14; J gene: TRBJ1-1; clone size: NA; CDR3 protein: CASSFPGRGTEAFF
V gene: TRBV28; CDR3 length: 15; J gene: TRBJ2-3; clone size: NA; CDR3 protein: CASSFSGFNTDTQYF
V gene: TRBV11-2; CDR3 length: 13; J gene: TRBJ1-5; clone size: once; CDR3 protein: CASSLVHYQPQHF
V gene: TRBV24-1; CDR3 length: 15; J gene: TRBJ2-5; clone size: NA; CDR3 protein: CATSDWDRGQETQYF
V gene: TRBV4-3; CDR3 length: 15; J gene: TRBJ2-3; clone size: NA; CDR3 protein: CASSHQRERTDTQYF
V gene: TRBV28; CDR3 length: 16; J gene: TRBJ2-7; clone size: NA; CDR3 protein: CASTTLSSGRGNEQYF
V gene: TRBV25-1; CDR3 length: 15; J gene: TRBJ2-5; clone size: few; CDR3 protein: CASSEYAGPRETQYF
V gene: TRBV7-8; CDR3 length: 15; J gene: TRBJ1-2; clone size: few; CDR3 protein: CASSLEGVGQGRYTF
V gene: TRBV28; CDR3 length: 16; J gene: TRBJ1-5; clone size: NA; CDR3 protein: CASSSDRGGSNQPQHF
V gene: TRBV28; CDR3 length: 18; J gene: TRBJ2-3; clone size: NA; CDR3 protein: CASSTPKDPASGRDTQYF
V gene: TRBV5-1; CDR3 length: 15; J gene: TRBJ1-5; clone size: few; CDR3 protein: CASSPGTNLNQPQHF
V gene: TRBV5-1; CDR3 length: 13; J gene: TRBJ2-3; clone size: NA; CDR3 protein: CASFNGGGDTQYF
V gene: TRBV7-9; CDR3 length: 12; J gene: TRBJ1-5; clone size: NA; CDR3 protein: CASSVLNQPQHF
V gene: TRBV5-1; CDR3 length: 16; J gene: TRBJ2-1; clone size: NA; CDR3 protein: CASSSSGGGIYNEQFF
V gene: TRBV4-1; CDR3 length: 17; J gene: TRBJ2-3; clone size: NA; CDR3 protein: CASSENKGFSGTDTQYF
V gene: TRBV6-5; CDR3 length: 14; J gene: TRBJ2-4; clone size: NA; CDR3 protein: CASSYHRGENIQYF
V gene: TRBV6-2/TRBV6-3; CDR3 length: 12; J gene: TRBJ1-2; clone size: NA; CDR3 protein: CASSDKNYGYTF
V gene: TRBV4-2; CDR3 length: 16; J gene: TRBJ1-3; clone size: NA; CDR3 protein: CASSQDRGFSGNTIYF
V gene: TRBV5-6; CDR3 length: 15; J gene: TRBJ2-7; clone size: NA; CDR3 protein: CASSLGGNPTGEQYF
V gene: TRBV6-5; CDR3 length: 14; J gene: TRBJ1-6; clone size: NA; CDR3 protein: CASSYFGVDSPLHF
V gene: TRBV2; CDR3 length: 13; J gene: TRBJ1-1; clone size: NA; CDR3 protein: CASSGQGNTEAFF
V gene: TRBV27; CDR3 length: 12; J gene: TRBJ2-6; clone size: NA; CDR3 protein: CARLAGDNVLTF
V gene: TRBV28; CDR3 length: 14; J gene: TRBJ2-7; clone size: NA; CDR3 protein: CASGGVGGSYEQYF
V gene: TRBV3-1/TRBV3-2; CDR3 length: 16; J gene: TRBJ2-7; clone size: NA; CDR3 protein: CASSRAGLAGGEEQYF
V gene: TRBV18; CDR3 length: 15; J gene: TRBJ2-4; clone size: NA; CDR3 protein: CASSPFGTTEVIQYF
V gene: TRBV19; CDR3 length: 11; J gene: TRBJ1-1; clone size: NA; CDR3 protein: CASRRDTEAFF
V gene: TRBV4-1; CDR3 length: 16; J gene: TRBJ2-2; clone size: NA; CDR3 protein: CASSQERVAGAGELFF
V gene: TRBV2; CDR3 length: 13; J gene: TRBJ2-5; clone size: NA; CDR3 protein: CASTGREQATQYF
V gene: TRBV6-5; CDR3 length: 15; J gene: TRBJ1-3; clone size: NA; CDR3 protein: CASRSGLGSGNTIYF
V gene: TRBV2; CDR3 length: 14; J gene: TRBJ2-2; clone size: few; CDR3 protein: CASTGTTNTGELFF
V gene: TRBV5-1; CDR3 length: 16; J gene: TRBJ2-1; clone size: NA; CDR3 protein: CASSSAGTGAYNEQFF
V gene: TRBV2; CDR3 length: 13; J gene: TRBJ1-5; clone size: NA; CDR3 protein: CALSGGSNQPQHF
V gene: TRBV5-1; CDR3 length: 15; J gene: TRBJ1-1; clone size: NA; CDR3 protein: CASSGAQGTNTEAFF
V gene: TRBV2; CDR3 length: 14; J gene: TRBJ1-5; clone size: NA; CDR3 protein: CASRPGQGNQPQHF
V gene: TRBV5-1; CDR3 length: 15; J gene: TRBJ1-1; clone size: NA; CDR3 protein: CASSLRSGQSHEAFF
V gene: TRBV6-5; CDR3 length: 14; J gene: TRBJ2-5; clone size: NA; CDR3 protein: CASSYSSGIGTQYF
V gene: TRBV7-2; CDR3 length: 15; J gene: TRBJ1-1; clone size: NA; CDR3 protein: CASSLAADMNTEAFF
V gene: TRBV18; CDR3 length: 13; J gene: TRBJ1-1; clone size: NA; CDR3 protein: CASSLGVETEAFF
V gene: TRBV9; CDR3 length: 14; J gene: TRBJ2-7; clone size: NA; CDR3 protein: CASSPLAGAYEQYF